Below, 4 T cell receptor beta chains from the same sample are listed, as sequenced in a study of identical twins. Via MiXCR, TCRdb re-called the 5' RACE reads, giving one row per CDR3 protein. The repertoire holds under 250,000 distinct CDR3 sequences, with roughly 10% as singletons. The sequenced sample consisted of memory (CD45RO+) T cells sorted from blood. All receptors derive from a woman younger than 30 in good health.

The chain employs TRBV19 and TRBJ2-7; 7 bases are shared with TRBD1. This CDR3 contains 15 residues. Losses at the gene ends were 7 bases for V and 3 bases for J; bases not matched to a gene: 12. In germline, CDR1 is LNHDA, CDR2 SQIVND (reference sequence). This chain's CDR3 is CASNLRDSSVYEQYF. Here the CDR3 DNA reads TGTGCCAGTAATCTCCGGGACAGTTCTGTCTACGAGCAGTACTTC.

V usage is TRBV9 and J usage is TRBJ2-7; perhaps TRBD2 as D (6 bases). The CDR3 is 15 amino acids. V dropped 4 bases and J dropped 1 base, with 15 bases sitting between them. Per germline, CDR1 SGDLS and CDR2 YYNGEE. The chain's CDR3 is CASSLTGSGSYEQYF. The CDR3, as DNA: TGTGCCAGCAGCCTTACGGGGAGCGGGTCCTACGAGCAGTACTTC.

This clonotype was seen many times. The chain recombines TRBV12-3 or TRBV12-4 with TRBJ1-6; D ambiguous. The V gene lost 2 bases and the J gene lost 8 bases, with 13 bases spanning the gap. CDR3 length: 15 residues. The CDR3 DNA is TGTGCCAGCAGTTTACATGGGCGGGGTGATTCACCCCTCCACTTT. It encodes CASSLHGRGDSPLHF.

This clonotype was detected many times. V usage is TRBV20-1 and J usage is TRBJ1-4; no reliable D call. The CDR3 contains 13 residues. V gave up 2 bases and J gave up 8 bases, with 12 bases separating them. From germline, CDR1 is DFQATT and CDR2 SNEGSKA (reference sequence). Written as DNA, the CDR3 is TGCAGTGCTAGAAATTCGGTCAGGGAAAAACTGTTTTTT. It is translated as CSARNSVREKLFF.